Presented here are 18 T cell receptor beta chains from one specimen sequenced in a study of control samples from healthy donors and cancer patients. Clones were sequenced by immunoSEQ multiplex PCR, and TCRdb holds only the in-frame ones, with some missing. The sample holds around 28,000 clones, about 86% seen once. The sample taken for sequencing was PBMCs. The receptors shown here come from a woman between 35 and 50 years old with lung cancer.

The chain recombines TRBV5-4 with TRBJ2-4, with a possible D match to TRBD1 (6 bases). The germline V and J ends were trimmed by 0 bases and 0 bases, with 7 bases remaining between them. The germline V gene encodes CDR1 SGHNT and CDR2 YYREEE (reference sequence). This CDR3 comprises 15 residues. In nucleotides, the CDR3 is TGTGCCAGCAGCTTGGCAGGGGTAGCCAAAAACATTCAGTACTTC. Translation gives CASSLAGVAKNIQYF.

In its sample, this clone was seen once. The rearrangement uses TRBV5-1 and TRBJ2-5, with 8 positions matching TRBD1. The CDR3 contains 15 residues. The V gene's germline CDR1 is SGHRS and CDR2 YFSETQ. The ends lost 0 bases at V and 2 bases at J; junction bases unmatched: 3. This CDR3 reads CASSLAGQVQETQYF. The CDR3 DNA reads TGCGCCAGCAGCTTGGCGGGACAGGTTCAAGAGACCCAGTACTTC. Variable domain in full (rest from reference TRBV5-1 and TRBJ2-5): KAGVTQTPRYLIKTRGQQVTLSCSPISGHRSVSWYQQTPGQGLQFLFEYFSETQRNKGNFPGRFSGRQFSNSRSEMNVSTLELGDSALYLCASSLAGQVQETQYFGPGTRLLVL.

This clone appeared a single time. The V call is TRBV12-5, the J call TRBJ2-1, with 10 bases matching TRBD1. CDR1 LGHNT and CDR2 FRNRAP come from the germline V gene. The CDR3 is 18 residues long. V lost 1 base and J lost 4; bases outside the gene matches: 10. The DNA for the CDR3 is TGTGCTAGTGGTTTGGCCTCGACAGGGGGCTTGGTGTACAATGAGCAGTTCTTC. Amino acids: CASGLASTGGLVYNEQFF. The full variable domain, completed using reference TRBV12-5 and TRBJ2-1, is DARVTQTPRHKVTEMGQEVTMRCQPILGHNTVFWYRQTMMQGLELLAYFRNRAPLDDSGMPKDRFSAEMPDATLATLKIQPSEPRDSAVYFCASGLASTGGLVYNEQFFGPGTRLTVL.

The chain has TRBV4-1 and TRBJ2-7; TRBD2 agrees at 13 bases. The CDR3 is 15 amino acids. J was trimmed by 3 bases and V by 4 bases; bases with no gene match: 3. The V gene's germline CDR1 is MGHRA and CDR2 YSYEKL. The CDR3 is CASSLRLAGGYEQYF. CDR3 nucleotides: TGCGCCAGCAGCCTACGACTAGCGGGGGGCTACGAGCAGTACTTC.

The CDR3 spells CASSLTYTRTGSYGYTF. The CDR3 bases are TGTGCCAGCAGCTTAACCTACACAAGGACAGGGAGCTATGGCTACACCTTC. This sequence joins TRBV11-2 and TRBJ1-2; TRBD1 matches 8 bases. The germline V gene encodes CDR1 SGHAT and CDR2 FQNNGV. The CDR3 totals 17 residues. Losses at the gene ends were 2 bases for V and 4 bases for J; bases not matched to a gene: 12.

CDR3 sequence reads: CASSYGPNTEAFF. The CDR3, as DNA: TGTGCCAGCAGTTACGGACCCAACACTGAAGCTTTCTTT. The chain couples TRBV25-1 to TRBJ1-1; no firm D call. The CDR3 sequence is 13 residues long. The germline CDR1 and CDR2 sequences are MGHDK and SYGVNS. V shed 5 bases and J shed 2 bases, with 9 bases lying between them.

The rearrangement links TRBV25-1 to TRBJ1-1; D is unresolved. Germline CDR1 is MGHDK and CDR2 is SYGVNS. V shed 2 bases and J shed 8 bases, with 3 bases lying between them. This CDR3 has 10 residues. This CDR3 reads CASSEGEAFF. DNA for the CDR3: TGTGCCAGCAGTGAAGGCGAAGCTTTCTTT.

The CDR3 protein is CASSLRQGKVAEAFF. For the CDR3, the DNA is TGCGCCAGCAGCCTACGACAGGGGAAGGTGGCTGAAGCTTTCTTT. The genes are TRBV4-1 and TRBJ1-1, with 8 nucleotides matching TRBD1. J gave up 6 bases and V 4 bases, and 10 bases lay outside the gene matches. This CDR3 comprises 15 residues. From germline, CDR1 is MGHRA and CDR2 YSYEKL.

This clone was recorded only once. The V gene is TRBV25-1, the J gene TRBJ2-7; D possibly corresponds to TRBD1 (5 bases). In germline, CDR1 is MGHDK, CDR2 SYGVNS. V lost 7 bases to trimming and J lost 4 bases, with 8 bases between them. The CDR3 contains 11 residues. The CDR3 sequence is CASTGKYEQYF. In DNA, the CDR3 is TGTGCCAGCACAGGGAAATACGAGCAGTACTTC.

The CDR3: CASSPGRGSGQPQHF. CDR3 DNA sequence: TGTGCCAGCTCACCGGGCCGGGGATCGGGTCAGCCCCAGCATTTT. The chain combines TRBV18 with TRBJ1-5; unclear D gene. The V gene lost 3 bases and the J gene lost 6 bases, with 15 bases spanning the gap. This CDR3 has 15 residues. Germline lookup yields CDR1 KGHSH and CDR2 LQKENI.

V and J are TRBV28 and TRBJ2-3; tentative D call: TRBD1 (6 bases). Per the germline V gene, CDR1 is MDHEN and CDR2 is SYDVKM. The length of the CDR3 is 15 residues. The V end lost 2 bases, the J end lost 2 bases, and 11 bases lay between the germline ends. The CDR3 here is CASSLGAGDTDTQYF. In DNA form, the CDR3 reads TGTGCCAGCAGTTTAGGGGCAGGGGACACAGATACGCAGTATTTT.

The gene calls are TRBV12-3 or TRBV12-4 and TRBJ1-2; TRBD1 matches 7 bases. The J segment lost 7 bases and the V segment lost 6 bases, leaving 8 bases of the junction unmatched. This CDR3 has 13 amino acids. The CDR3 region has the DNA TGTGCCAGCAGAGGGGACAGAAGGGGTGGCTACACCTTC. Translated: CASRGDRRGGYTF.

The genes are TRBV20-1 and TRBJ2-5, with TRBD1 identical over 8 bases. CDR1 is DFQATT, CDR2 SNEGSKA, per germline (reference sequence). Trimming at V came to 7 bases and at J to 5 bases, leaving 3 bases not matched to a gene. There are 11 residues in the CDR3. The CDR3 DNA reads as TGCAGTGGACAGGGGCTGGAGACCCAGTACTTC. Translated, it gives CSGQGLETQYF.

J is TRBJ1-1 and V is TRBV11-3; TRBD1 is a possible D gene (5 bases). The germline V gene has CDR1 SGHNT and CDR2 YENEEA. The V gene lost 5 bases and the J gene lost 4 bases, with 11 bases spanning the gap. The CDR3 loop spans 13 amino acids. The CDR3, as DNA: TGTGCCAGCAGCGCGGGACGAACCACTGAAGCTTTCTTT. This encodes CASSAGRTTEAFF.

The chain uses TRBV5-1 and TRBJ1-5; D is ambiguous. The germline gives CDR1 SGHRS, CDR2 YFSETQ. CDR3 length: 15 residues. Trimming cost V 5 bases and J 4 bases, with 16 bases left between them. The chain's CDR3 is CASSFGSGENQPQHF. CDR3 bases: TGCGCCAGCAGTTTTGGGTCCGGAGAGAATCAGCCCCAGCATTTT.

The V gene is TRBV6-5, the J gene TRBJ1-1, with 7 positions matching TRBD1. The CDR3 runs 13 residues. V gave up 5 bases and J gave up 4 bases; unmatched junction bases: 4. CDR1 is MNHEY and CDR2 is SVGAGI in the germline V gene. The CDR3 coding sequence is TGTGCCAGCAGTCGACAGGGAAGCACTGAAGCTTTCTTT. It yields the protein CASSRQGSTEAFF.

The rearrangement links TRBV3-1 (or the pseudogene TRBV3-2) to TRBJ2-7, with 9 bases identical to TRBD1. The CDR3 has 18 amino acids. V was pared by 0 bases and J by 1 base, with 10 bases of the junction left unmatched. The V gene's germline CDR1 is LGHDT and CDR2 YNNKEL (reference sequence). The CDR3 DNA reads TGTGCCAGCAGCCAAGAGTCGCTTGACAGGGGGAGATCCTACGAGCAGTACTTC. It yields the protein CASSQESLDRGRSYEQYF.

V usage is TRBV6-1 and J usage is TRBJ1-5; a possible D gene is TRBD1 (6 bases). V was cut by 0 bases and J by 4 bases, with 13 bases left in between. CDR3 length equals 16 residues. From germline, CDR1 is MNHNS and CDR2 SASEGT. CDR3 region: CASSEAVGQLNQPQHF. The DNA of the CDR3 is TGTGCCAGCAGTGAAGCGGTTGGACAGTTAAATCAGCCCCAGCATTTT.